These T cell receptor beta chains were read from a single sample in a study of shared clonotypes between healthy human individuals. Sequenced by immunoSEQ multiplex PCR; TCRdb stores in-frame clones only, minus some. Of fewer than 100,000 clones in the sample, roughly 69% were seen once. What was sequenced was memory CD8+ T cells sorted from blood. The receptors derive from a man aged 30 to 39 in good health. Each CDR3 is given with its conserved first and last residue. D genes are given only for firm matches. Rows may omit the clone size; those that give it use once, few, many or a size class.

V	size	D	J	DNA	CDR3
TRBV4-1	NA	TRBD1	TRBJ1-2	TGCGCCAGCAGCCCCCAGACAGGGGGCGGCTATGGCTACACCTTC	CASSPQTGGGYGYTF
TRBV28	NA	NA	TRBJ2-7	TGTGCCAGCGAAAAGAGCTCCTACGAGCAGTACTTC	CASEKSSYEQYF
TRBV5-1	NA	NA	TRBJ1-4	TGCGCCAGCAGCTTGGGCGGGGTAGGGGAAAAACTGTTTTTT	CASSLGGVGEKLFF
TRBV5-1	NA	NA	TRBJ2-3	TGCGCCAGCAGCTTGCTTCGGGATAGTTCAGATACGCAGTATTTT	CASSLLRDSSDTQYF
TRBV5-4	NA	NA	TRBJ2-7	TGTGCCAGCAGCTTGGCTCCCCCCTACGAGCAGTACTTC	CASSLAPPYEQYF
TRBV6-1	NA	NA	TRBJ2-2	TGTGCCAGCAGCGAGGGGCTGCCCACCGGGGAGCTGTTTTTT	CASSEGLPTGELFF
TRBV18	few	TRBD1	TRBJ2-6	TGTGCCAGCTCACCAACCGGGACAGGCAACTCTGGGGCCAACGTCCTGACTTTC	CASSPTGTGNSGANVLTF
TRBV5-5	NA	NA	TRBJ2-2	TGTGCCAGCAGCTTCCTGGGCCAACCCCACGCCGGGGAGCTGTTTTTT	CASSFLGQPHAGELFF
TRBV28	NA	NA	TRBJ2-3	TGTGCCAGCAATACGGACAGTAATACGCAGTATTTT	CASNTDSNTQYF
TRBV22-1	NA	NA	TRBJ2-6	TGTCCTGGGAGATATTTCAGCGAACAAAGTCGGGCCAACGTCCTGACTTTC	CPGRYFSEQSRANVLTF
TRBV5-4	NA	TRBD2	TRBJ2-5	TGTGCCAGCAGCTTGGTGCGGGAGCAAGAGACCCAGTACTTC	CASSLVREQETQYF
TRBV7-9	few	NA	TRBJ2-1	TGTGCCAGCAGCTTGGTAGTCCATGAGCAGTTCTTC	CASSLVVHEQFF
TRBV9	few	TRBD1	TRBJ1-1	TGTGCCAGCAGCGTTGTACAGGGGGGAACTGAAGCTTTCTTT	CASSVVQGGTEAFF
TRBV29-1	NA	NA	TRBJ2-7	TGCAGCGTTGAAGCAACCTACGAGCAGTACTTC	CSVEATYEQYF
TRBV11-1	few	NA	TRBJ2-7	TGTGCCAGCAGCGAAGGACAGACCTACGAGCAGTACTTC	CASSEGQTYEQYF
TRBV7-9	once	TRBD2	TRBJ2-3	TGTGCCAGCAGCCCGACTAGCGGGGGCAGCACAGATACGCAGTATTTT	CASSPTSGGSTDTQYF
TRBV7-9	NA	NA	TRBJ2-7	TGTGCCAGCAGCCCCGGGGGCCCCTACGAGCAGTACTTC	CASSPGGPYEQYF
TRBV5-3	NA	NA	TRBJ1-2	TGTGCCAGAAGATTTGGAGTGGTGAAGACCTATGGCTACACCTTC	CARRFGVVKTYGYTF
TRBV11-2	NA	NA	TRBJ1-1	TGTGCCAGCAGCTTAGATGGGACGAGGACTGAAGCTTTCTTT	CASSLDGTRTEAFF
TRBV10-3	NA	NA	TRBJ1-1	TGTGCCATCAGTGATTTGACGGGAGCTTTCTTT	CAISDLTGAFF
TRBV18	NA	TRBD2	TRBJ2-1	TGTGCCAGCTCACCCTTAGGACTAGCGGGAGGGCCAGGTGAGCAGTTCTTC	CASSPLGLAGGPGEQFF
TRBV18	NA	TRBD2	TRBJ2-1	TGTGCCAGCTCACCCCTGGGACTAGCGTCCCCCAATGAGCAGTTCTTC	CASSPLGLASPNEQFF